Below are 25 T cell receptor beta chains sequenced from a single sample in a study of T cell responses to AZD1222 COVID-19 vaccine. The repertoire was sequenced with immunoSEQ multiplex PCR; TCRdb's copy has only in-frame clones and lacks some. Of about 100,000 clones in the sample, more than 85% were seen once. Sequenced material: peripheral blood, taken on day 0 of AZD1222 vaccination. Receptors originate from an adult in good health.

This clone was counted a single time. V is TRBV11-3 and J is TRBJ1-1, with D possibly matching TRBD1 (6 bases). The CDR3 covers 15 residues. The ends were cut back, 3 bases at V and 2 bases at J, with 13 bases in the middle. In germline, CDR1 is SGHNT, CDR2 YENEEA. The CDR3 coding sequence is TGTGCCAGCAGCTTCTCCGGGACAAGCAACACTGAAGCTTTCTTT. It specifies CASSFSGTSNTEAFF.

This sequence joins TRBV28 and TRBJ1-4; 9 bases match TRBD1. The length of the CDR3 is 15 residues. J was trimmed by 6 bases and V by 6 bases; bases with no gene match: 8. Germline V gene data show CDR1 as MDHEN and CDR2 as SYDVKM. The CDR3 DNA is TGTGCCAGCAGCTCGACAGGGGGGGAACATGAAAAACTGTTTTTT. Encoded protein: CASSSTGGEHEKLFF.

The V gene is TRBV19, the J gene TRBJ2-7; D gene unclear. The CDR3 covers 14 residues. Looked up from germline, CDR1 is LNHDA and CDR2 is SQIVND (reference sequence). Trimming shortened V by 3 bases and J by 3 bases, and 12 bases separated the two germline ends. CDR3 in DNA: TGTGCCAGTAGTATCGGACGGGCAAACTACGAGCAGTACTTC. This gives the protein CASSIGRANYEQYF.

The chain carries TRBV28 and TRBJ2-1; D call uncertain. V dropped 3 bases and J dropped 7 bases, with 10 bases sitting between them. The V gene's germline CDR1 is MDHEN and CDR2 SYDVKM. The CDR3 has 13 amino acids. CDR3 DNA sequence: TGTGCCAGCAGTTTGTCGGTTACGAATGAGCAGTTCTTC. Residues: CASSLSVTNEQFF.

In nucleotides, the CDR3 is TGTGCCAGCAGCTTAACGCCAGGGAAGGATTCACCCCTCCACTTT. Its translation: CASSLTPGKDSPLHF. The chain has TRBV7-3 and TRBJ1-6, with a tentative D call TRBD1 (5 bases). Germline CDR1 reads SGHTA; CDR2 reads FQGTGA. There are 15 residues in the CDR3. Trimming cost V 0 bases and J 8 bases, with 11 bases left between them.

CDR3 loop: CASSQDDRFNEKLFF. The DNA for the CDR3 is TGCGCCAGCAGCCAAGATGACAGATTTAATGAAAAACTGTTTTTT. The J gene is TRBJ1-4, the V gene TRBV4-1, with D perhaps matching TRBD1 (5 bases). V gave up 0 bases and J gave up 4 bases, with 9 bases separating them. The CDR3 length is 15 residues. CDR1 and CDR2 from the germline V gene are MGHRA and YSYEKL.

The chain employs TRBV7-2 and TRBJ2-4; a possible D gene is TRBD2 (6 bases). V was clipped by 5 bases and J by 0 bases, with 11 bases between them. CDR1 and CDR2 (germline): SGHTA, FQGNSA. The CDR3 sequence is 15 residues long. The CDR3 loop is CASSPLALAKNIQYF. CDR3 in DNA: TGTGCCAGCAGCCCACTAGCCCTAGCCAAAAACATTCAGTACTTC.

The V call is TRBV6-1, the J call TRBJ1-4; possibly TRBD1 for D (5 bases). V was cut by 2 bases and J by 3 bases, with 10 bases left in between. The CDR3 has 15 residues. Germline lookup yields CDR1 MNHNS and CDR2 SASEGT. The CDR3 is CASSETRVPNEKLFF. CDR3 in DNA: TGTGCCAGCAGTGAAACCAGGGTCCCTAATGAAAAACTGTTTTTT.

This chain connects TRBV5-8 to TRBJ1-6; 8 nucleotides line up with TRBD1. Germline loops: CDR1 SGHTS, CDR2 YDEGEE. The V segment lost 3 bases and the J segment 5 bases; nucleotides outside the gene matches: 4. The CDR3 spans 15 residues. The DNA of the CDR3 is TGTGCCAGCAGCTCGGGGACAGGCAATAATTCACCCCTCCACTTT. Its protein product is CASSSGTGNNSPLHF.

This chain uses TRBV12-3 or TRBV12-4 with TRBJ2-1, with D perhaps TRBD2 (6 bases). The V end lost 3 bases, the J end lost 10 bases, and 7 bases lay between the germline ends. The CDR3 runs to 11 residues. CDR3: CASSFGLEQFF. The CDR3 nucleotides are TGTGCCAGCAGTTTCGGACTAGAGCAGTTCTTC.

In this sample, this clone turned up once. The chain joins TRBV9 to TRBJ1-1; D unclear. Trimming shortened V by 0 bases and J by 1 base, and 4 bases separated the two germline ends. This CDR3 is built from 13 residues. CDR1 SGDLS and CDR2 YYNGEE come from the germline V gene. The CDR3 spells CASSVVRNTEAFF. The DNA for the CDR3 is TGTGCCAGCAGCGTAGTCCGGAACACTGAAGCTTTCTTT.

The chain employs TRBV11-3 and TRBJ1-1, with D hard to call. The length of the CDR3 is 12 residues. V was clipped by 1 base and J by 7 bases, with 7 bases between them. Germline CDR1 reads SGHNT; CDR2 reads YENEEA. CDR3 in amino acids: CASSLVGNEAFF. The CDR3 coding sequence is TGTGCCAGCAGCTTAGTTGGGAATGAAGCTTTCTTT.

The V and J genes are TRBV9 and TRBJ1-5; 9 positions match TRBD1. The CDR3 spans 15 residues. CDR1 is SGDLS and CDR2 is YYNGEE in the germline V gene. V trimming: 5 bases; J trimming: 3 bases; junction bases outside the gene matches: 6. CDR3 sequence reads: CASSKTGGHNQPQHF. In nucleotides, the CDR3 is TGTGCCAGCAGTAAGACAGGGGGTCACAATCAGCCCCAGCATTTT.

V and J are TRBV4-3 and TRBJ2-7, with D maybe TRBD1 (5 bases). V lost 0 bases and J lost 3, with 12 bases in between. The CDR3 has 15 residues. Germline V lookup: CDR1 LGHNA, CDR2 YSLEER. This CDR3 is CASSQDYAGYYEQYF. The CDR3 nucleotides read TGCGCCAGCAGCCAAGATTACGCAGGGTACTACGAGCAGTACTTC.

This chain uses TRBV9 with TRBJ2-3, with D tentatively TRBD2 (7 bases). Germline V CDR1 and CDR2: SGDLS, YYNGEE. This CDR3 contains 16 residues. The germline V and J ends were trimmed by 5 bases and 0 bases, with 16 bases remaining between them. The CDR3 nucleotides read TGTGCCAGCAGTCTCCGCGGGGGCTCGAGCACAGATACGCAGTATTTT. Amino acids: CASSLRGGSSTDTQYF.

This clone showed up just once. The V call is TRBV12-5, the J call TRBJ1-1; possibly TRBD1 for D (6 bases). The CDR3 is 16 amino acids. Trimming left V 0 bases short and J 0 bases short, with 11 bases between. CDR1 and CDR2 (germline): LGHNT, FRNRAP. The CDR3 sequence: CASGLVRGGMNTEAFF. The CDR3 bases are TGTGCTAGTGGTTTGGTACGAGGGGGGATGAACACTGAAGCTTTCTTT.

The chain couples TRBV14 to TRBJ2-1; D gene ambiguous. Germline V gene data show CDR1 as SGHDN and CDR2 as FVKESK. V dropped 4 bases and J dropped 3 bases, with 4 bases sitting between them. This CDR3 contains 12 residues. This chain's CDR3 is CASSPDYNEQFF. CDR3 nucleotides: TGTGCCAGCAGCCCAGACTACAATGAGCAGTTCTTC.

The genes are TRBV3-1 (or the pseudogene TRBV3-2) and TRBJ2-1, with D possibly being TRBD2 (6 bases). The CDR3 has 16 residues. V lost 4 bases and J 0 bases, leaving 13 bases between the germline ends. In germline, CDR1 is LGHDT, CDR2 YNNKEL (reference sequence). CDR3 protein: CASSRSGQSSYNEQFF. The CDR3 bases are TGTGCCAGCAGCCGTAGCGGCCAAAGCTCCTACAATGAGCAGTTCTTC.

V is TRBV29-1 and J is TRBJ2-5, with TRBD1 as a possible D gene (7 bases). V lost 4 bases to trimming and J lost 8 bases, with 17 bases between them. This CDR3 contains 13 residues. Looked up from germline, CDR1 is SQVTM and CDR2 is ANQGSEA. For the CDR3, the DNA is TGCAGCGTTGCGGCAGGGGGGAGGAAAACCCAGTACTTC. Protein: CSVAAGGRKTQYF.

The V gene is TRBV19, the J gene TRBJ1-1, with TRBD1 matching over 8 bases. V was clipped by 4 bases and J by 1 base; unmatched bases: 8. Germline lookup yields CDR1 LNHDA and CDR2 SQIVND (reference sequence). The CDR3 has 16 amino acids. The CDR3 nucleotides are TGTGCCAGTAGTACTAACCGGGACAGGAGGAACACTGAAGCTTTCTTT. Its protein product is CASSTNRDRRNTEAFF.

This sequence joins TRBV28 and TRBJ1-2, with a weak D call TRBD1 (5 bases). CDR3 length: 15 amino acids. V was pared by 1 base and J by 5 bases, with 14 bases between. Germline CDR1 is MDHEN and CDR2 is SYDVKM. CDR3: CASSLSPGRGYGYTF. DNA for the CDR3: TGTGCCAGCAGTTTATCCCCAGGGCGAGGTTATGGCTACACCTTC.

The chain joins TRBV30 to TRBJ2-7; 7 nucleotides align to TRBD1. Germline V CDR1 and CDR2: GTSNPN, SVGIG (reference sequence). The V segment lost 5 bases and the J segment 2 bases; nucleotides outside the gene matches: 9. This CDR3 region has 14 residues. CDR3 coding DNA: TGTGCCTGGGGCCCCTCCGGGACAGCCTACGAGCAGTACTTC. Amino acid sequence: CAWGPSGTAYEQYF.

V is TRBV4-3 and J is TRBJ2-3; TRBD2 matches at 13 bases. Per the germline V gene, CDR1 is LGHNA and CDR2 is YSLEER. This CDR3 spans 19 amino acids. The junction had 12 bases not matched to a gene; V was cut back by 0 bases and J by 6 bases. The chain's CDR3 is CASSQDWGPTSGGIDTQYF. CDR3 coding DNA: TGCGCCAGCAGCCAAGATTGGGGCCCGACTAGCGGGGGGATCGATACGCAGTATTTT.

V usage is TRBV7-2 and J usage is TRBJ1-5; D possibly corresponds to TRBD1 (5 bases). This CDR3 is 13 amino acids long. CDR1 is SGHTA, CDR2 FQGNSA, per germline. The germline V and J ends were trimmed by 7 bases and 7 bases, with 14 bases remaining between them. CDR3 sequence (DNA): TGTGCCAGCACCCAGACGGGGCGGCAGCCCCAGCATTTT. Translation gives CASTQTGRQPQHF.

The chain recombines TRBV10-3 with TRBJ2-7, with TRBD1 identical over 9 bases. The trim removed 3 bases at V and 4 bases at J, leaving 10 bases unmatched. Germline V CDR1 and CDR2: ENHRY, SYGVKD. This CDR3 has 16 amino acids. The CDR3 here is CAISDLPGQGSYEQYF. CDR3 bases: TGTGCCATCAGTGATCTTCCGGGACAGGGATCTTACGAGCAGTACTTC.